Following are 8 T cell receptor beta chains from one sample sequenced in a study of T cells after posttransplantation cyclophosphamide. Clones were read by immunoSEQ multiplex PCR, and TCRdb kept only the in-frame ones, dropping some. The table lists fewer than 40,000 clones, around nine tenths of them singletons. Material: PBMCs. The receptors were sampled from a woman in her forties with a blood cancer, CMV-positive, and with a related stem cell donor.

The chain recombines TRBV7-3 with TRBJ2-3; weak D call: TRBD2 (6 bases). The CDR3 extends over 15 amino acids. The germline gives CDR1 SGHTA, CDR2 FQGTGA. V gave up 2 bases and J gave up 2 bases, with 11 bases separating them. The CDR3 bases are TGTGCCAGCAGCTTATTGGCTAGCGACACAGATACGCAGTATTTT. Amino acid sequence: CASSLLASDTDTQYF.

The count of this clone is one. J is TRBJ1-6 and V is TRBV4-1; D is perhaps TRBD1 (5 bases). V was clipped by 2 bases and J by 0 bases, with 11 bases between them. The CDR3 sequence is 17 residues long. Germline-derived CDR1 and CDR2 are MGHRA and YSYEKL. Here the CDR3 reads CASSQTGVNSYNSPLHF. CDR3 bases: TGCGCCAGCAGCCAAACAGGAGTCAACTCCTATAATTCACCCCTCCACTTT.

J is TRBJ2-1 and V is TRBV7-9; D is possibly TRBD1 (6 bases). This CDR3 spans 15 amino acids. Germline V gives CDR1 SEHNR, CDR2 FQNEAQ (reference sequence). V was trimmed by 1 base and J by 7 bases, leaving 14 bases between them. CDR3 in DNA: TGTGCCAGCAGCTTAGGCCAGGGGCTCATTAATGAGCAGTTCTTC. Protein sequence: CASSLGQGLINEQFF. Full variable domain (missing parts from reference TRBV7-9 and TRBJ2-1): DTGVSQNPRHKITKRGQNVTFRCDPISEHNRLYWYRQTLGQGPEFLTYFQNEAQLEKSRLLSDRFSAERPKGSFSTLEIQRTEQGDSAMYLCASSLGQGLINEQFFGPGTRLTVL.

This clone was observed a handful of times. This chain connects TRBV7-3 to TRBJ1-5; TRBD1 agrees at 7 bases. Unmatched junction bases numbered 3, after V lost 3 bases and J lost 7 bases. Per germline, CDR1 SGHTA and CDR2 FQGTGA. This CDR3 is 13 amino acids long. In nucleotides, the CDR3 is TGTGCCAGCAGCTTGTACAGGGGACAGCCCCAGCATTTT. This translates into CASSLYRGQPQHF.

This sequence joins TRBV7-9 and TRBJ1-6; D is unresolved. This CDR3 has 15 amino acids. Germline V gene lookup returns CDR1 SEHNR and CDR2 FQNEAQ (reference sequence). The V end was cut by 1 base, the J end by 8 bases, with 12 bases between. This CDR3 reads CASSLVSVRYSPLHF. The CDR3 DNA reads TGTGCCAGCAGCTTAGTTAGCGTGAGGTATTCACCCCTCCACTTT.

The chain uses TRBV27 and TRBJ1-1, with D hard to call. The CDR3 extends over 14 amino acids. CDR1 and CDR2 from the germline V gene are MNHEY and SMNVEV (reference sequence). Trimming left V 8 bases short and J 0 bases short, with 13 bases between. The CDR3 loop is CASGLAGMNTEAFF. The CDR3 coding sequence is TGTGCCAGCGGCCTGGCAGGTATGAACACTGAAGCTTTCTTT.

The genes are TRBV6-4 and TRBJ2-5, with 10 positions matching TRBD2. The CDR3 is 16 residues long. Germline values: CDR1 MRHNA, CDR2 SNTAGT. J gave up 10 bases and V 7 bases, and 18 bases lay outside the gene matches. The CDR3 reads CASNPHPSSGGIYQYF. In nucleotides, the CDR3 is TGTGCCAGCAACCCCCACCCGTCTAGCGGGGGAATCTACCAGTACTTC.

The V call is TRBV18, the J call TRBJ1-3; D perhaps matches TRBD1 (6 bases). The germline V gene encodes CDR1 KGHSH and CDR2 LQKENI. V shed 3 bases and J shed 5 bases, with 23 bases lying between them. The CDR3 runs to 18 residues. CDR3 region: CASSPERQNGRGRNTIYF. CDR3 nucleotides: TGTGCCAGCTCACCCGAACGGCAGAACGGCAGGGGTAGAAACACCATATATTTT. The entire variable domain, with the rest obtained from reference TRBV18 and TRBJ1-3, is as follows: NAGVMQNPRHLVRRRGQEARLRCSPMKGHSHVYWYRQLPEEGLKFMVYLQKENIIDESGMPKERFSAEFPKEGPSILRIQQVVRGDSAAYFCASSPERQNGRGRNTIYFGEGSWLTVV.